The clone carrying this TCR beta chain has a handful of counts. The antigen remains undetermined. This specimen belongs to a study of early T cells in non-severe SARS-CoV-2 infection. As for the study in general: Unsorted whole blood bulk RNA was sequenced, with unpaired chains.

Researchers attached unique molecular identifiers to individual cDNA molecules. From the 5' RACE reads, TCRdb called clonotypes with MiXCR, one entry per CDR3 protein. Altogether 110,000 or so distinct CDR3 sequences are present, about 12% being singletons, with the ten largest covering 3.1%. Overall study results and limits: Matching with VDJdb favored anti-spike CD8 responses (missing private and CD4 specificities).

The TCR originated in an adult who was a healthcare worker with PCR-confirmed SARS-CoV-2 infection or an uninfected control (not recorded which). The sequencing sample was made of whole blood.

The CDR3 nucleotides read TGTGCCAGCAGCGCTGGGGACACCTCTGGAAACACCATATATTTT. Translating it yields CASSAGDTSGNTIYF. The chain links TRBV9 to TRBJ1-3; possible D gene TRBD1, 6 bases. The V gene lost 3 bases and the J gene lost 0 bases, with 10 bases spanning the gap. Germline V gene lookup returns CDR1 SGDLS and CDR2 YYNGEE. The CDR3 spans 15 residues.